This T cell receptor beta chain was obtained from a study of early T cells in non-severe SARS-CoV-2 infection. Across the whole study: Sequencing of bulk RNA from unsorted whole blood was done, without chain pairing.

In this sample, this clonotype turned up a few times. MiXCR was run by TCRdb on the 5' RACE reads, yielding one entry per CDR3 protein. The table has about 48,000 distinct CDR3 sequences, about 7.8% seen once. The CDR3 is 19 amino acids. Germline V CDR1 and CDR2: LGHDT, YNNKEL (reference sequence). J lost 3 bases, V lost 4 bases, and 18 bases had no gene match. Sequencing was done on a sample of whole blood. The chain links TRBV3-1 to TRBJ1-2, with TRBD1 matching 9 bases. The TCR was taken from an adult who was a healthcare worker with PCR-confirmed SARS-CoV-2 infection or an uninfected control (not recorded which). CDR3 region: CASSLQIPGQGAGYYGYTF. The CDR3 region has the DNA TGTGCCAGCAGCCTACAAATACCGGGACAGGGCGCTGGCTACTATGGCTACACCTTC.